Below are 15 T cell receptor beta chains sequenced from a single sample in a study of response to subunit inactivated influenza vaccine. Each CDR3 protein gets one entry after TCRdb re-called the RT-PCR reads with MiXCR. Here the sample spans around 570,000 distinct CDR3 sequences, approximately 7.7% being singletons. This specimen was PBMCs from blood, taken about 23 months after vaccination. The receptors were sampled from a man aged 50 to 75 who received an inactivated influenza vaccine.

This clonotype was seen a few times. The rearrangement joins TRBV9 to TRBJ2-1; D ambiguous. V gave up 4 bases and J gave up 8 bases, with 7 bases separating them. Germline V lookup: CDR1 SGDLS, CDR2 YYNGEE. The CDR3 extends over 11 amino acids. The DNA of the CDR3 is TGTGCCAGCAGCAGGAGATATGAGCAGTTCTTC. It specifies CASSRRYEQFF.

The gene calls are TRBV6-1 and TRBJ2-5; possible D gene TRBD1, 5 bases. V lost 6 bases and J lost 2, with 19 bases in between. This CDR3 is 16 amino acids long. CDR1 is MNHNS, CDR2 SASEGT, per germline. The CDR3: CASSTLSSREQETQYF. DNA for the CDR3: TGTGCCAGCAGCACACTCTCGTCCAGGGAACAAGAGACCCAGTACTTC.

This clonotype showed up many times. This chain connects TRBV5-1 to TRBJ1-1; D unclear. Germline V gene lookup returns CDR1 SGHRS and CDR2 YFSETQ. This CDR3 is built from 14 residues. The V gene lost 3 bases and the J gene lost 2 bases, with 11 bases spanning the gap. The DNA of the CDR3 is TGCGCCAGCAGCTATCGAGAGCCAAACACTGAAGCTTTCTTT. Its translation is CASSYREPNTEAFF.

This clonotype was seen at least ten times. This rearrangement joins TRBV5-1 to TRBJ2-1, with D perhaps TRBD2 (7 bases). Trimming stripped 0 bases from V and 10 bases from J, with 20 bases between. The CDR3 is made up of 16 amino acids. From germline, CDR1 is SGHRS and CDR2 YFSETQ. As DNA, the CDR3 is TGCGCCAGCAGCTTGGCCCTTTTGGGGGGGCCACGGGAGCAGTTCTTC. It codes for CASSLALLGGPREQFF.

The J gene is TRBJ2-3, the V gene TRBV19; unclear D gene. V lost 6 bases and J lost 1, with 17 bases in between. The CDR3 is 16 residues long. Germline values: CDR1 LNHDA, CDR2 SQIVND (reference sequence). In nucleotides, the CDR3 is TGTGCCAGTAGGAGTCGTGGGGTTGTGGGCACAGATACGCAGTATTTT. Translation: CASRSRGVVGTDTQYF.

For this clonotype: At one boundary the junction diverges from the germline segment, which might be a read error. This rearrangement joins TRBV20-1 to TRBJ2-1; D is unclear. Looked up from germline, CDR1 is DFQATT and CDR2 is SNEGSKA (reference sequence). The CDR3 runs 14 residues. The chain's CDR3 is CSASLPGYYNEKFF. The CDR3 DNA sequence: TGCAGTGCTAGCCTCCCCGGGTACTACAATGAGAAGTTCTTC.

V and J are TRBV2 and TRBJ2-2, with TRBD2 as a possible D gene (7 bases). CDR3 length: 15 residues. With 6 bases removed from V and 4 bases from J, the gap between germline ends came to 15 bases. Germline V gene sequence: CDR1 SNHLY, CDR2 FYNNEI. This CDR3 is CASRRGGASTGELFF. The CDR3 DNA is TGTGCCAGCAGACGAGGGGGGGCGAGCACCGGGGAGCTGTTTTTT.

Many counts were recorded for this clonotype. This chain uses TRBV5-1 with TRBJ2-2; no reliable D call. Germline V gene sequence: CDR1 SGHRS, CDR2 YFSETQ. This CDR3 is built from 15 residues. The V end lost 0 bases, the J end lost 6 bases, and 12 bases lay between the germline ends. CDR3 region: CASSLAVQGSGELFF. The CDR3 DNA sequence: TGCGCCAGCAGCTTGGCGGTTCAAGGATCCGGGGAGCTGTTTTTT. The full variable domain, its missing parts supplied by reference TRBV5-1 and TRBJ2-2, is KAGVTQTPRYLIKTRGQQVTLSCSPISGHRSVSWYQQTPGQGLQFLFEYFSETQRNKGNFPGRFSGRQFSNSRSEMNVSTLELGDSALYLCASSLAVQGSGELFFGEGSRLTVL.

Only a few counts were recorded for this clonotype. The V call is TRBV7-2, the J call TRBJ2-1, with 14 bases matching TRBD2. CDR1 is SGHTA and CDR2 is FQGNSA in the germline V gene. Trimming took 5 bases from V and 8 from J; bases not matched to a gene: 8. The CDR3 runs to 16 residues. The CDR3 nucleotides read TGTGCCAGCAGCCTTAGGACTAGCGGGAGGCGGTATGAGCAGTTCTTC. This sequence encodes CASSLRTSGRRYEQFF. Supplemented by reference TRBV7-2 and TRBJ2-1, the full variable domain reads GAGVSQSPSNKVTEKGKDVELRCDPISGHTALYWYRQSLGQGLEFLIYFQGNSAPDKSGLPSDRFSAERTGGSVSTLTIQRTQQEDSAVYLCASSLRTSGRRYEQFFGPGTRLTVL.

This clonotype was seen only a few times. The chain combines TRBV20-1 with TRBJ2-1; 9 nucleotides align to TRBD2. The V and J ends lost 0 bases and 9 bases, in that order; junction bases with no gene match: 9. Germline-derived CDR1 and CDR2 are DFQATT and SNEGSKA (reference sequence). This CDR3 comprises 15 residues. The CDR3 DNA sequence: TGCAGTGCTAGAGATAGGCTAGCGGGGCACATTGAGCAGTTCTTC. This translates into CSARDRLAGHIEQFF.

This clonotype was found many times. The chain is built from TRBV4-2 and TRBJ1-4; D not certain. Germline V gene data show CDR1 as LGHNA and CDR2 as YNFKEQ. The length of the CDR3 is 16 residues. The V gene lost 0 bases and the J gene lost 3 bases, with 11 bases spanning the gap. The CDR3 loop reads CASSQERAGANEKLFF. The CDR3 DNA reads as TGTGCCAGCAGCCAAGAAAGGGCGGGTGCTAATGAAAAACTGTTTTTT.

This clonotype was seen a handful of times. The chain combines TRBV4-1 with TRBJ1-2; a possible D gene is TRBD1 (6 bases). The CDR3 sequence is 17 residues long. Trimming stripped 0 bases from V and 5 bases from J, with 19 bases between. CDR1 is MGHRA, CDR2 YSYEKL, per germline. The CDR3, as DNA: TGCGCCAGCAGCCAAGATTCCGGGGGGGCGTCATGGTATGGCTACACCTTC. Amino acids: CASSQDSGGASWYGYTF.

This clonotype was seen a few times. The rearrangement links TRBV29-1 to TRBJ2-7, with TRBD2 as a possible D gene (6 bases). The CDR3 is 14 amino acids. CDR1 and CDR2 from the germline V gene are SQVTM and ANQGSEA. The ends were cut back, 6 bases at V and 3 bases at J, with 18 bases in the middle. The CDR3 sequence is CSVPRSEGGYEQYF. CDR3 bases: TGCAGCGTCCCCCGGTCTGAGGGAGGCTACGAGCAGTACTTC.

This clonotype was picked up a small number of times. This chain connects TRBV12-3 or TRBV12-4 to TRBJ1-6, with D perhaps TRBD1 (5 bases). The CDR3 is 14 residues long. V was pared by 2 bases and J by 9 bases, with 11 bases between. The CDR3 reads CASSLTRDGSPLHF. The CDR3 coding sequence is TGTGCCAGCAGTTTAACCAGGGACGGTTCACCCCTCCACTTT.

This clonotype was counted ten times or more. The chain carries TRBV4-1 and TRBJ1-2; maybe TRBD1 (6 bases). This CDR3 is built from 13 residues. V lost 6 bases and J lost 5, with 13 bases in between. Germline-derived CDR1 and CDR2 are MGHRA and YSYEKL. The CDR3 sequence is CASSYDRRYGYTF. In DNA, the CDR3 is TGCGCCAGCAGTTACGACAGGAGATATGGCTACACCTTC.